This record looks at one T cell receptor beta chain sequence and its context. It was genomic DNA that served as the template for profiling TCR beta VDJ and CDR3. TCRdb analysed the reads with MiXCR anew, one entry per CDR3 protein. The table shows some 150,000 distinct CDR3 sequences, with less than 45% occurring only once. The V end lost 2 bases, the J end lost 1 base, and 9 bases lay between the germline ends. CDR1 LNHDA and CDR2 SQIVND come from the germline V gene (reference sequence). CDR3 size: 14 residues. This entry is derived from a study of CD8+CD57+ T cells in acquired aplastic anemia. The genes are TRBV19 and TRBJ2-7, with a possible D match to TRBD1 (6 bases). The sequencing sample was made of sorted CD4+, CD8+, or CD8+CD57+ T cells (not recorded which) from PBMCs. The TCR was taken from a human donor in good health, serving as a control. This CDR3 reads CASSILDSSYEQYF. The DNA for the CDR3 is TGTGCCAGTAGTATACTGGACAGTTCCTACGAGCAGTACTTC.